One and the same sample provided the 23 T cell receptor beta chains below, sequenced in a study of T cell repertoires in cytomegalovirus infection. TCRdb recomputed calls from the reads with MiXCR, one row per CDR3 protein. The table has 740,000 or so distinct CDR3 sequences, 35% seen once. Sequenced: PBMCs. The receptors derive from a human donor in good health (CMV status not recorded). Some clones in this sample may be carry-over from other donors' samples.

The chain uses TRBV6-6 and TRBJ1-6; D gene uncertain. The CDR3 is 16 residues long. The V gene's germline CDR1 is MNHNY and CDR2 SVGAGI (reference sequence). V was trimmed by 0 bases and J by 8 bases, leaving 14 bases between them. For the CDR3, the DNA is TGTGCCAGCAGTTACTCATATGGGAGGAAAGATTCACCCCTCCACTTT. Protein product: CASSYSYGRKDSPLHF.

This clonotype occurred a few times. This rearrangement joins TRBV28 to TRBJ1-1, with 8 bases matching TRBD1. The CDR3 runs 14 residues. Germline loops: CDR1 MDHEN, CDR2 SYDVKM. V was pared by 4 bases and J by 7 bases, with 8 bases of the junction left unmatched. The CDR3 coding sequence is TGTGCCAGCAGTTCTAGGCAGGGGGCCATTGAAGCTTTCTTT. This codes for CASSSRQGAIEAFF. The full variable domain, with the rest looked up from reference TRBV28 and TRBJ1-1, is DVKVTQSSRYLVKRTGEKVFLECVQDMDHENMFWYRQDPGLGLRLIYFSYDVKMKEKGDIPEGYSVSREKKERFSLILESASTNQTSMYLCASSSRQGAIEAFFGQGTRLTVV.

This CDR3 is CASSLVTARVNEQFF. The CDR3 nucleotides are TGTGCCAGCAGCTTAGTAACTGCGAGGGTTAATGAGCAGTTCTTC. J is TRBJ2-1 and V is TRBV7-8; a weak D match, TRBD2 (5 bases). Germline V gives CDR1 SGHVS, CDR2 FQNEAQ. V was shortened by 1 base and J by 7 bases, with 14 bases between the two germline ends. This CDR3 spans 15 amino acids.

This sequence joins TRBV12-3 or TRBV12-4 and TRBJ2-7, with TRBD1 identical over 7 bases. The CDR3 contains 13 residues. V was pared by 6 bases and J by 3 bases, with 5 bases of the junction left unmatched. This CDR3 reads CASSPDRFYEQYF. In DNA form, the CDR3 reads TGTGCCAGCAGCCCGGACAGGTTCTACGAGCAGTACTTC.

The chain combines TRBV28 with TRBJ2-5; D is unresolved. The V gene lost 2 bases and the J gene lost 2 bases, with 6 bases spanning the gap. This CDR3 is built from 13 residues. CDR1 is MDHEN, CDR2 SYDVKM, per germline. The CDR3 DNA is TGTGCCAGCAGTTTAATTAATCAAGAGACCCAGTACTTC. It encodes CASSLINQETQYF.

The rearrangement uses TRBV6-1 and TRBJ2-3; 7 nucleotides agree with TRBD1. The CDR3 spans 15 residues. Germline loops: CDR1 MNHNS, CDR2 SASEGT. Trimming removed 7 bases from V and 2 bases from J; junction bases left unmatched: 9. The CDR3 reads CASIGRQGYTDTQYF. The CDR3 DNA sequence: TGTGCCAGCATAGGAAGACAGGGATACACAGATACGCAGTATTTT.

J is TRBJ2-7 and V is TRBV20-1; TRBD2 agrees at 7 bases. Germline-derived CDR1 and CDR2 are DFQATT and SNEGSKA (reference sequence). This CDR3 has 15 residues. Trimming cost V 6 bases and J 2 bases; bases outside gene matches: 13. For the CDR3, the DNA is TGCAGTGCACACTATGAGGCTAGCGGACCCTACGAGCAGTACTTC. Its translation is CSAHYEASGPYEQYF.

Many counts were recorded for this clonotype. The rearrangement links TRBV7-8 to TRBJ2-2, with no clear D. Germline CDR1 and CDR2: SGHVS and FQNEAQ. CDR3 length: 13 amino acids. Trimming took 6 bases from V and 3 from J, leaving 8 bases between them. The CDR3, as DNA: TGTGCCAGCAGTAGTGATCACACCGGGGAGCTGTTTTTT. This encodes CASSSDHTGELFF.

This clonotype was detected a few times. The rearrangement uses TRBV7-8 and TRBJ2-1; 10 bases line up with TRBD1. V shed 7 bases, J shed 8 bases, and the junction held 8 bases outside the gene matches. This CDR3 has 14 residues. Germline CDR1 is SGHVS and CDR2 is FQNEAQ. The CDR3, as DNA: TGTGCCAGCACCCGACAGGGGGCGGAAGATGAGCAGTTCTTC. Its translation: CASTRQGAEDEQFF.

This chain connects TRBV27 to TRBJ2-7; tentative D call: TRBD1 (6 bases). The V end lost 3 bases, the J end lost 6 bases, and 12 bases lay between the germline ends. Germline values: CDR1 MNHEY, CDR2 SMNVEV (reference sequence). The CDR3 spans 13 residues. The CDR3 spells CASSLITGTEQYF. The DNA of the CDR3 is TGTGCCAGCAGTTTGATTACAGGGACCGAGCAGTACTTC.

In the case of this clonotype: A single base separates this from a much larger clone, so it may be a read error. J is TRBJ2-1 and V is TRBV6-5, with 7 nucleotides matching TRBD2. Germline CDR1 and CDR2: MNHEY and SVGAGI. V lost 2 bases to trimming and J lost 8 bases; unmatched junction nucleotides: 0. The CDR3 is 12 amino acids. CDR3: CASSYGGDEQFF. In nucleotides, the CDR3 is TGTGCCAGCAGTTACGGGGGGGATGAGCAGTTCTTC.

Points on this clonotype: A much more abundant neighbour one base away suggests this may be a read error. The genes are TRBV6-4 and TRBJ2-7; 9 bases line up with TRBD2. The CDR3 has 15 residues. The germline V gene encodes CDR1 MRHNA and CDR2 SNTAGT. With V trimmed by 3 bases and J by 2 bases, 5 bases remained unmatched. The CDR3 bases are TGTGCCAGCAGTGAAGGAGCGGGAGGCCCCTACGAGCAGTACTTC. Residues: CASSEGAGGPYEQYF.

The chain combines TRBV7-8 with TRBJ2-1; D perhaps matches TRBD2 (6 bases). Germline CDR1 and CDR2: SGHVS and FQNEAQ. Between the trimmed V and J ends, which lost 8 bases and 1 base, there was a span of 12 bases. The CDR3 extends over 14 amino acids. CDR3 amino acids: CASGGEESYNEQFF. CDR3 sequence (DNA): TGTGCCAGCGGAGGGGAAGAATCCTACAATGAGCAGTTCTTC. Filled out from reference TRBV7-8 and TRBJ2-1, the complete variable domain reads GAGVSQSPRYKVAKRGQDVALRCDPISGHVSLFWYQQALGQGPEFLTYFQNEAQLDKSGLPSDRFFAERPEGSVSTLKIQRTQQEDSAVYLCASGGEESYNEQFFGPGTRLTVL.

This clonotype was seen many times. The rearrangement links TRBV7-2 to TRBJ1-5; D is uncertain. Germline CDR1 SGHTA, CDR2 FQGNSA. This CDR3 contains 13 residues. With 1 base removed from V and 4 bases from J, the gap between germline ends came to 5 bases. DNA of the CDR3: TGTGCCAGCAGCTTAGGACGTAATCAGCCCCAGCATTTT. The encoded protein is CASSLGRNQPQHF.

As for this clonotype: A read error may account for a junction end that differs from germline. The CDR3 sequence is CSSSPSDRGLIFGTEAFF. CDR3 nucleotides: TGTTCCAGCAGTCCTTCCGACAGGGGGCTTATATTCGGTACTGAAGCTTTCTTT. The chain uses TRBV12-3 or TRBV12-4 and TRBJ1-1, with 10 bases matching TRBD1. The CDR3 contains 18 residues.

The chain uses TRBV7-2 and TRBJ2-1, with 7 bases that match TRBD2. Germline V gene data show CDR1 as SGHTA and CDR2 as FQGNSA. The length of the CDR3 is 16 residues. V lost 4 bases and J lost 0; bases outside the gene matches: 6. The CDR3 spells CASSYLTSASYNEQFF. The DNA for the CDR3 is TGTGCCAGCAGCTACCTTACTAGCGCCTCCTACAATGAGCAGTTCTTC.

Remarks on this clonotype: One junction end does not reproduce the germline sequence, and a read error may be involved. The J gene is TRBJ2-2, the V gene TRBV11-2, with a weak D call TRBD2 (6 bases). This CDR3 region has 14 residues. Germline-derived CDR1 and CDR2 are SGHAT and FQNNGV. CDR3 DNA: TGTGCCTGCAGCTTAGAACGGACTACCGTGGAGCTTTTTTTT. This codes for CACSLERTTVELFF.

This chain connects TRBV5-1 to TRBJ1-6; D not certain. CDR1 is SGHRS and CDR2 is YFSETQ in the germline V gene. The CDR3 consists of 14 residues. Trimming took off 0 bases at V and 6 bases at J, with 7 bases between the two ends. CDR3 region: CASSLVNSNSPLHF. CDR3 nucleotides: TGCGCCAGCAGCTTGGTCAACTCTAATTCACCCCTCCACTTT.

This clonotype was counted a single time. CDR3: CAWSQGGLNTGELFF. DNA for the CDR3: TGTGCCTGGAGTCAGGGGGGGTTGAACACCGGGGAGCTGTTTTTT. V usage is TRBV30 and J usage is TRBJ2-2; D tentatively fits TRBD1 or TRBD2 (7 bases each). Germline loops: CDR1 GTSNPN, CDR2 SVGIG (reference sequence). This CDR3 comprises 15 residues. V was trimmed by 2 bases and J by 1 base, leaving 11 bases between them.

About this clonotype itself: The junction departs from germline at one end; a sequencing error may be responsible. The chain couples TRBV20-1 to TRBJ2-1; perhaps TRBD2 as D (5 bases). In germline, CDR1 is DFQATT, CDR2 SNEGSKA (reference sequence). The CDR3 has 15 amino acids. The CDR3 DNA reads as TGCAGTGCGGAGGTGTTCGACCTCTCCCACAATGAGCAGTTCTTC. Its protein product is CSAEVFDLSHNEQFF.

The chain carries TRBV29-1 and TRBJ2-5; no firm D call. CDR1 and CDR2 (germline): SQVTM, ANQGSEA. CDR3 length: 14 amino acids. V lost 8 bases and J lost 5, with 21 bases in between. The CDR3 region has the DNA TGCAGCTATATCGGTACCCAGAGCCCGGAGACCCAGTACTTC. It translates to CSYIGTQSPETQYF.

CDR3 sequence: CASSVFTGRGYTF. CDR3 sequence (DNA): TGTGCCAGCAGTGTCTTCACAGGGCGCGGCTACACCTTC. The chain combines TRBV6-8 with TRBJ1-2; a weak D match, TRBD1 (6 bases). In germline, CDR1 is MNHGY, CDR2 SAAAGT. V gave up 5 bases and J gave up 8 bases, with 15 bases separating them. The CDR3 is 13 residues long.

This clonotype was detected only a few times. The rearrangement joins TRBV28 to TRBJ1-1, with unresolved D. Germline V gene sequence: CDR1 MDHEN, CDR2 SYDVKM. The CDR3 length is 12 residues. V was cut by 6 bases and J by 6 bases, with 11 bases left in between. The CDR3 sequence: CASRPISAEAFF. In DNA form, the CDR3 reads TGTGCCAGCAGGCCAATCTCCGCTGAAGCTTTCTTT.